The source of this TCR beta chain is a study of T cell changes during pregnancy in multiple sclerosis. The germline CDR1 and CDR2 sequences are SGHNT and YYREEE (reference sequence). Trimming took 5 bases from V and 1 from J, leaving 9 bases between them. There are 13 residues in the CDR3. TCRdb's copy holds only in-frame clones and misses some; the assay was immunoSEQ multiplex PCR. The table has about 80,000 clones, approximately 92% seen once. The sample consisted of CD4+ T cells from peripheral blood mononuclear cells, taken before pregnancy. This clonotype originated in a female donor with multiple sclerosis, enrolled in a pregnancy study. J is TRBJ1-1 and V is TRBV5-4; TRBD1 might be the D (5 bases). CDR3 region: CASSPDKNTEAFF. Written as DNA, the CDR3 is TGTGCCAGCAGTCCGGACAAGAACACTGAAGCTTTCTTT.